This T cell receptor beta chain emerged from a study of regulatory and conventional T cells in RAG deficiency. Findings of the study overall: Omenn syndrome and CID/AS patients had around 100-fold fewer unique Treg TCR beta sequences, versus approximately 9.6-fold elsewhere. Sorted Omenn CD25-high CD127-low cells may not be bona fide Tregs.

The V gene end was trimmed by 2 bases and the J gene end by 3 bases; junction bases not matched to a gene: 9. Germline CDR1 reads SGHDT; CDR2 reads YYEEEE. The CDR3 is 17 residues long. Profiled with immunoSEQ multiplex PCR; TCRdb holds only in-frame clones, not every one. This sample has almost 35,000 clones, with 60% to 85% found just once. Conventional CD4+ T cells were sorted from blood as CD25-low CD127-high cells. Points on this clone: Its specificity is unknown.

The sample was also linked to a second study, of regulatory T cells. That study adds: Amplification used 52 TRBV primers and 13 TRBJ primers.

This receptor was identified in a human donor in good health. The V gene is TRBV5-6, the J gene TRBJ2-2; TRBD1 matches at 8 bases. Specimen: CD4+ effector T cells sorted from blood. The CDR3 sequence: CASSFRRAGGDTGELFF. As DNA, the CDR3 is TGTGCCAGCAGCTTCAGAAGGGCAGGGGGCGACACCGGGGAGCTGTTTTTT.